The rows below give T cell receptor beta chains drawn from one sample of a study of identical twins. A single record per CDR3 protein comes from TCRdb applying MiXCR to the 5' RACE reads. The table includes just under 650,000 distinct CDR3 sequences, just over 7% detected once. These data also formed part of another study, on yellow fever vaccine responses in identical twins.

The sample comprised PBMCs. Every receptor here comes from a woman between 18 and 30 years old in good health. Each CDR3 is given with its conserved first and last residue. A D gene is named only where the DNA matches it firmly. Size is omitted from some rows. Given values are once, few, many or a class for expanded clones.

d_gene	v_gene	j_gene	abundance	CDR3aa	CDR3nt
TRBD2	TRBV14	TRBJ2-5	.	CASSRERGRQETQYF	TGTGCCAGCAGCCGAGAGCGGGGGCGACAAGAGACCCAGTACTTC
.	TRBV12-3/TRBV12-4	TRBJ2-3	.	CASSLGRTRSTDTQYF	TGTGCCAGCAGTTTAGGGCGGACCAGAAGCACAGATACGCAGTATTTT
.	TRBV10-3	TRBJ1-6	few	CAISESGHNSPLHF	TGTGCCATCAGTGAATCGGGACATAATTCACCCCTCCACTTT
.	TRBV29-1	TRBJ1-1	many	CSVADRTNTEAFF	TGCAGCGTCGCGGACAGAACGAACACTGAAGCTTTCTTT
.	TRBV5-1	TRBJ2-5	many	CASSSDNQETQYF	TGCGCCAGCAGCTCAGATAACCAAGAGACCCAGTACTTC
TRBD1	TRBV20-1	TRBJ1-2	few	CSAYLPDRAGGYTF	TGCAGTGCTTACCTCCCGGACAGGGCTGGAGGCTACACCTTC
TRBD2	TRBV10-2	TRBJ2-2	.	CASYSGRNTGELFF	TGCGCCAGCTATAGCGGGCGAAACACCGGGGAGCTGTTTTTT
.	TRBV6-6	TRBJ2-1	many	CASCRALDEQFF	TGTGCCAGCTGCAGGGCGCTAGATGAGCAGTTCTTC
TRBD2	TRBV9	TRBJ2-1	few	CASSSGTSAHNEQFF	TGTGCCAGCAGCTCAGGGACTAGCGCCCACAATGAGCAGTTCTTC
.	TRBV28	TRBJ2-7	.	CASSLGGIYQQYF	TGTGCCAGCAGTTTAGGCGGGATCTACCAGCAGTACTTC
.	TRBV20-1	TRBJ1-6	few	CSARGQINSPLHF	TGCAGTGCTAGGGGGCAGATTAATTCACCCCTCCACTTT
.	TRBV6-1	TRBJ1-2	.	CASSDFGQSYGYTF	TGTGCCAGCAGTGATTTTGGACAGAGCTATGGCTACACCTTC
.	TRBV3-1	TRBJ1-6	many	CASSQDKGFLSPLHF	TGTGCCAGCAGCCAAGATAAGGGGTTTCTTTCACCCCTCCACTTT
TRBD1	TRBV10-3	TRBJ2-2	many	CAIRPGTGGVKGILTGELFF	TGTGCCATCAGACCAGGGACAGGGGGCGTCAAAGGGATACTCACCGGGGAGCTGTTTTTT
.	TRBV5-5	TRBJ1-1	.	CASSTSGGNTEAFF	TGTGCCAGCAGCACCTCCGGGGGGAACACTGAAGCTTTCTTT
.	TRBV5-1	TRBJ1-4	many	CASSSWPGANEKLFF	TGCGCCAGCAGCTCTTGGCCTGGGGCTAATGAAAAACTGTTTTTT
.	TRBV6-2/TRBV6-3	TRBJ2-7	few	CASSNRDTLYEQYF	TGTGCCAGCAGTAACCGGGACACCCTCTACGAGCAGTACTTC
.	TRBV11-2	TRBJ1-1	many	CASSLDRMTEAFF	TGTGCCAGCAGCTTAGACAGGATGACTGAAGCTTTCTTT
TRBD1	TRBV20-1	TRBJ1-5	.	CSAGQGAPNQPQHF	TGCAGTGCGGGACAGGGGGCCCCCAATCAGCCCCAGCATTTT
TRBD1	TRBV6-5	TRBJ1-2	.	CASSYDRAPYGYTF	TGTGCCAGCAGTTACGACAGGGCCCCCTATGGCTACACCTTC
TRBD1	TRBV12-3/TRBV12-4	TRBJ1-1	few	CASSFRDRLRAFF	TGTGCCAGCAGTTTTCGGGACAGGTTACGTGCTTTCTTT
TRBD2	TRBV11-2	TRBJ2-3	.	CASSFVRTSGRRRDTQYF	TGTGCCAGCAGCTTTGTTCGAACTAGCGGGAGGAGGCGGGATACGCAGTATTTT
.	TRBV14	TRBJ2-2	.	CASSHTFPGELFF	TGTGCCAGCAGCCATACCTTCCCCGGGGAGCTGTTTTTT
TRBD1	TRBV25-1	TRBJ2-2	few	CASSATGGGTGELFF	TGTGCCAGCAGTGCGACAGGGGGGGGAACCGGGGAGCTGTTTTTT
.	TRBV24-1	TRBJ2-3	few	CATSDPSVERTDTQYF	TGTGCCACCAGTGACCCTTCAGTAGAGCGCACAGATACGCAGTATTTT
.	TRBV6-5	TRBJ1-5	few	CASRGENQPQHF	TGTGCCAGCAGGGGGGAGAATCAGCCCCAGCATTTT
.	TRBV29-1	TRBJ2-5	many	CSGGGVQETQYF	TGCAGCGGGGGGGGCGTACAAGAGACCCAGTACTTC